This T cell receptor (beta chain) derives from a study of spatial heterogeneity in lung cancer (dated by TCRdb to about 2019). About the investigation overall: Beta-chain transcripts were consistently detected in greater numbers than alpha-chain transcripts, which likely reflects a higher abundance of beta-chain transcripts. TCR transcript counts in tumor regions correlated strongly with a T cell transcriptional module score from matched bulk RNA-seq. In the raw uncorrected reads, each unique combination of TCR and UMI appeared more than ten times on average. Nonsynonymous mutation counts, determined by whole-exome sequencing of tumor tissue, were related to features of the TCR repertoire. At surgery, fewer than 250 tumor regions, some 61 matched nontumor lung samples and 56 PBMC samples were TCR-sequenced for both alpha and beta chains. In non-small cell lung cancer, the study made a quantitative comparison of TCR alpha and beta repertoires among multiple tumor regions, matched nontumor lung and blood. The full study reports these points: TCR-seq was estimated to cover only approximately 6.3% of tumor T cells for alpha chains and about 13% for beta chains. Confirming at a functional level the hypothesis that regional TCRs recognize regional mutations was considered to require additional single-cell paired TCR alpha and beta sequencing. The count of ubiquitous expanded TCRs correlated with the count of ubiquitous nonsynonymous mutations, and the count of regional expanded TCRs correlated with the count of regional nonsynonymous mutations. The number of expanded intratumoral alpha and beta TCRs correlated with the tumor nonsynonymous mutation count.

The table lists this clonotype with many counts. This clone's antigen is unknown. No much larger clone is present one base from it, and per-base qualities are unavailable. Library method: 5' RACE. Sequencing relied on a NextSeq 500. The TCR library protocol attached a unique molecular identifier to each TCR cDNA molecule to allow correction of PCR and sequencing errors. Per the original workflow: TCR identification, UMI-based error correction and CDR3 extraction were all carried out with Decombinator tools. Expanded TCRs were defined as those above a frequency of 2 per 1,000, corresponding to the top 1% of the tumor frequency distribution. Expanded tumor TCRs were classed as regional if statistically deemed absent (corrected P<0.05) from at least one tumor region, otherwise ubiquitous. Each repertoire was subsampled 100 times to 5,000 TCRs, after which Renyi diversity was computed with the R vegan package. CDR3 similarity networks were built from amino acid triplet string-kernel similarity, connecting CDR3s with pairwise similarity above 0.82. TCRdb cleaned the public reads at Q25 with fastp, built clones with MiXCR and kept in-frame beta chains. One record per CDR3 amino acid sequence lists the most common genes and DNA. None of the V and J calls come from the authors' own analysis; TCRdb made them. Here the sample has approximately 21,000 distinct CDR3 sequences; approximately 6.5% occur a single time. The ten most abundant clones make up 9% to 12% of the sample.

The meaning of the sample's time point label: sample taken at primary tumor resection. Donors were 72 patients with early-stage, untreated non-small cell lung cancer from the lung TRACERx cohort. For TCR sequencing, whole RNA was extracted from tumor and nontumor lung tissue, or from cryopreserved PBMC samples, and no cell sorting was done. Only patients for whom sufficient RNA was available from at least two tumor regions were selected for TCR sequencing. A lung pathologist reviewed the tumor and adjacent nontumor lung specimens before the specimens were selected. This specimen consisted of lung tumor tissue, obtained at surgery. The receptor comes from a male donor with early-stage non-small cell lung cancer.

The CDR3 protein sequence reads: CASSLSGLLAGVETQYF. The nucleotide sequence is TGTGCCAGCAGCTTATCTGGCTTACTAGCGGGAGTGGAGACCCAGTACTTC. The receptor chain draws on TRBV7-8 and TRBJ2-5; 11 central nucleotides agree with TRBD2. For CDR1 and CDR2, the germline V gene lists SGHVS and FQNEAQ. The germline V and J ends show losses of 2 bases and 5 bases respectively, and no gene match explains 10 bases of the junction. From the cysteine through the phenylalanine, the CDR3 covers 17 amino acids. Only the CDR3 DNA stays, 51 bases, in frame from base 1.